Presented here are 25 T cell receptor beta chains from one specimen sequenced in a study of T cells in localized non-small cell lung cancer. Sequenced by immunoSEQ multiplex PCR; TCRdb stores in-frame clones only, minus some. The sample holds about 39,000 clones; 75% to 85% are singletons and the top ten take approximately 35%. The sequencing here drew on PBMCs, taken before any cancer treatment. Source of these receptors: a woman aged 35-70 years with stage II squamous cell lung carcinoma.

In this sample, this clone turned up once. The V call is TRBV19, the J call TRBJ2-7; 12 bases are shared with TRBD1. This CDR3 has 15 residues. Per germline, CDR1 LNHDA and CDR2 SQIVND (reference sequence). V lost 5 bases to trimming and J lost 5 bases; unmatched junction nucleotides: 7. CDR3 protein: CASSPPGQGANEQYF. DNA of the CDR3: TGTGCCAGTAGTCCACCGGGACAGGGGGCCAACGAGCAGTACTTC.

The J gene is TRBJ2-5, the V gene TRBV5-1; 14 bases agree with TRBD2. Germline CDR1 reads SGHRS; CDR2 reads YFSETQ. With V trimmed by 0 bases and J by 5 bases, 9 bases remained unmatched. CDR3 length: 18 amino acids. CDR3 amino acids: CASSLAPTSGGALETQYF. The CDR3 DNA is TGCGCCAGCAGCTTGGCCCCGACTAGCGGGGGGGCCCTTGAGACCCAGTACTTC.

The genes are TRBV6-6 and TRBJ2-3; unclear D gene. V shed 6 bases and J shed 6 bases, with 7 bases lying between them. The CDR3 is 11 amino acids. CDR1 and CDR2 from the germline V gene are MNHNY and SVGAGI (reference sequence). The CDR3 DNA follows: TGTGCCAGCAGCCACGGGGATACGCAGTATTTT. It specifies CASSHGDTQYF.

The genes are TRBV28 and TRBJ2-1, with D unresolved. Germline V lookup: CDR1 MDHEN, CDR2 SYDVKM. The V end was cut by 6 bases, the J end by 4 bases, with 7 bases between. The CDR3 runs to 12 residues. This chain's CDR3 is CASRIQYNEQFF. In DNA form, the CDR3 reads TGTGCCAGCAGGATACAGTACAATGAGCAGTTCTTC.

V and J are TRBV28 and TRBJ1-2, with D unclear. Trimming stripped 5 bases from V and 2 bases from J, with 3 bases between. The CDR3 runs 11 residues. CDR1 and CDR2 from the germline V gene are MDHEN and SYDVKM. DNA of the CDR3: TGTGCCAGCAGTGGGAACTATGGCTACACCTTC. This codes for CASSGNYGYTF.

The V and J genes are TRBV7-2 and TRBJ1-4, with a weak D call TRBD1 (6 bases). With 2 bases removed from V and 10 bases from J, the gap between germline ends came to 17 bases. Per the germline V gene, CDR1 is SGHTA and CDR2 is FQGNSA. CDR3 length equals 15 residues. Here the CDR3 reads CASSLLGGALRKLFF. In DNA form, the CDR3 reads TGTGCCAGCAGCTTATTAGGGGGGGCGCTTAGAAAACTGTTTTTT. Drawing the rest from reference TRBV7-2 and TRBJ1-4, the complete variable domain is GAGVSQSPSNKVTEKGKDVELRCDPISGHTALYWYRQSLGQGLEFLIYFQGNSAPDKSGLPSDRFSAERTGGSVSTLTIQRTQQEDSAVYLCASSLLGGALRKLFFGSGTQLSVL.

This sequence joins TRBV4-1 and TRBJ2-7; the D call may be TRBD1 or TRBD2 (5 bases each). V lost 1 base and J 4 bases, leaving 17 bases between the germline ends. This CDR3 comprises 16 residues. Germline values: CDR1 MGHRA, CDR2 YSYEKL. This CDR3 is CASSQGEPSGGYEQYF. In DNA, the CDR3 is TGCGCCAGCAGCCAAGGTGAGCCAAGTGGGGGTTACGAGCAGTACTTC.

V usage is TRBV19 and J usage is TRBJ2-7, with D possibly being TRBD1 (6 bases). Trimming took off 0 bases at V and 2 bases at J, with 11 bases between the two ends. The V gene's germline CDR1 is LNHDA and CDR2 SQIVND (reference sequence). This CDR3 has 15 amino acids. The CDR3, as DNA: TGTGCCAGTAGTATAGAGGGGGCAAGGCCCTACGAGCAGTACTTC. This sequence encodes CASSIEGARPYEQYF.

This clone was found once. The chain links TRBV2 to TRBJ2-1; D not resolved. Germline V gene lookup returns CDR1 SNHLY and CDR2 FYNNEI. The CDR3 totals 13 residues. Trimming took off 6 bases at V and 0 bases at J, with 6 bases between the two ends. In DNA, the CDR3 is TGTGCCAGCAGGGCCTACTCCTACAATGAGCAGTTCTTC. Protein product: CASRAYSYNEQFF.

The genes are TRBV19 and TRBJ1-6; no firm D call. The CDR3 consists of 15 residues. Deletions cut 3 bases from V and 0 bases from J, with 6 bases between. CDR1 is LNHDA, CDR2 SQIVND, per germline (reference sequence). CDR3 in DNA: TGTGCCAGTAGTATGGAGCCCTCCTATAATTCACCCCTCCACTTT. It translates to CASSMEPSYNSPLHF.

The chain is built from TRBV19 and TRBJ2-1; D is perhaps TRBD1 or TRBD2 (6 bases each). Germline V lookup: CDR1 LNHDA, CDR2 SQIVND (reference sequence). The CDR3 sequence is 15 residues long. V gave up 1 base and J gave up 7 bases, with 14 bases separating them. In nucleotides, the CDR3 is TGTGCCAGTAGTATAGTCGGAGGGACAAATAATGAGCAGTTCTTC. The encoded protein is CASSIVGGTNNEQFF. Filled out from reference TRBV19 and TRBJ2-1, the complete variable domain reads DGGITQSPKYLFRKEGQNVTLSCEQNLNHDAMYWYRQDPGQGLRLIYYSQIVNDFQKGDIAEGYSVSREKKESFPLTVTSAQKNPTAFYLCASSIVGGTNNEQFFGPGTRLTVL.

The chain combines TRBV28 with TRBJ2-7; the match to TRBD2 covers 7 bases. The V and J ends lost 4 bases and 6 bases, in that order; junction bases with no gene match: 6. This CDR3 is built from 13 residues. CDR1 and CDR2 (germline): MDHEN, SYDVKM. CDR3 bases: TGTGCCAGCAGTTGGGGGGGGTTTCTCGAGCAGTACTTC. Its protein is CASSWGGFLEQYF.

This rearrangement joins TRBV28 to TRBJ1-1; D might be TRBD1 (5 bases). V lost 1 base to trimming and J lost 4 bases, with 10 bases between them. The CDR3 extends over 14 amino acids. Germline assignment: CDR1 MDHEN and CDR2 SYDVKM. The CDR3 reads CASSLFQGGTEAFF. The CDR3, as DNA: TGTGCCAGCAGTTTATTTCAGGGTGGCACTGAAGCTTTCTTT.

The rearrangement links TRBV15 to TRBJ2-7; 14 nucleotides line up with TRBD2. The CDR3 is 17 amino acids. Germline loops: CDR1 LNHNV, CDR2 YYDKDF (reference sequence). The J segment lost 7 bases and the V segment lost 1 base, leaving 9 bases of the junction unmatched. The CDR3 DNA reads TGTGCCACCAGCAGAGGGGTCGGGGGACTAGCGGGAGTAGAGCAGTACTTC. Translating it yields CATSRGVGGLAGVEQYF.

V and J are TRBV5-1 and TRBJ2-7, with no clear D. V was shortened by 4 bases and J by 4 bases, with 6 bases between the two germline ends. The CDR3 extends over 11 amino acids. CDR1 and CDR2 from the germline V gene are SGHRS and YFSETQ. The CDR3 loop is CASSNHYEQYF. The DNA of the CDR3 is TGCGCCAGCAGCAACCATTACGAGCAGTACTTC.

The chain links TRBV4-3 to TRBJ2-1, with 12 nucleotides matching TRBD2. The ends lost 4 bases at V and 9 bases at J; junction bases unmatched: 7. Looked up from germline, CDR1 is LGHNA and CDR2 is YSLEER. The CDR3 is made up of 15 amino acids. The CDR3 DNA is TGCGCCAGCAGCCCCCGGACTAGCGGGATAGGTGAGCAGTTCTTC. This encodes CASSPRTSGIGEQFF.

The V gene is TRBV7-9, the J gene TRBJ2-3; D perhaps matches TRBD1 (5 bases). Germline values: CDR1 SEHNR, CDR2 FQNEAQ (reference sequence). This CDR3 is built from 14 residues. Trimming took off 5 bases at V and 4 bases at J, with 13 bases between the two ends. The CDR3 DNA reads as TGTGCCAGCAGCCCCCCCCAGGGTCCAGATACGCAGTATTTT. Its translation: CASSPPQGPDTQYF.

The chain joins TRBV27 to TRBJ2-7; D not certain. The V gene's germline CDR1 is MNHEY and CDR2 SMNVEV (reference sequence). V was trimmed by 0 bases and J by 0 bases, leaving 6 bases between them. CDR3 length: 14 amino acids. CDR3 region: CASSLSASSYEQYF. CDR3 coding DNA: TGTGCCAGCAGTTTATCGGCAAGCTCCTACGAGCAGTACTTC.

The rearrangement links TRBV6-4 to TRBJ2-3, with 7 bases that match TRBD2. This CDR3 is built from 13 residues. V lost 6 bases and J lost 8; bases outside the gene matches: 8. Germline CDR1 and CDR2: MRHNA and SNTAGT. This chain's CDR3 is CASRARGRGTQYF. CDR3 in DNA: TGTGCCAGCAGGGCTCGCGGGAGAGGTACGCAGTATTTT.

The chain combines TRBV2 with TRBJ2-3; TRBD2 matches 8 bases. The germline CDR1 and CDR2 sequences are SNHLY and FYNNEI. With V trimmed by 5 bases and J by 4 bases, 2 bases remained unmatched. The CDR3 runs 13 residues. The CDR3 DNA reads as TGTGCCAGCAGTTTCGGGGGGGCAGATACGCAGTATTTT. This gives the protein CASSFGGADTQYF.

The CDR3 DNA reads as TGTGCCAGTAGTCGGGGGGTGGTAGCTAACTATGGCTACACCTTC. Its protein is CASSRGVVANYGYTF. The V call is TRBV19, the J call TRBJ1-2; a possible D gene is TRBD1 (5 bases). The V end was cut by 5 bases, the J end by 0 bases, with 13 bases between. Germline V gene sequence: CDR1 LNHDA, CDR2 SQIVND (reference sequence). The CDR3 loop spans 15 amino acids.

The chain recombines TRBV29-1 with TRBJ2-5, with D tentatively TRBD1 (5 bases). Germline values: CDR1 SQVTM, CDR2 ANQGSEA. The CDR3 runs to 13 residues. V dropped 4 bases and J dropped 1 base, with 10 bases sitting between them. Here the CDR3 reads CSVADRGQETQYF. In DNA form, the CDR3 reads TGCAGCGTTGCCGACAGAGGCCAAGAGACCCAGTACTTC.

The chain employs TRBV4-1 and TRBJ2-5, with 7 bases lining up with TRBD1. The V gene end was trimmed by 1 base and the J gene end by 4 bases; junction bases not matched to a gene: 15. The CDR3 extends over 18 amino acids. Germline CDR1 is MGHRA and CDR2 is YSYEKL. As DNA, the CDR3 is TGCGCCAGCAGCCAAGGAAGGACAATCCTACAGGGGATAGAGACCCAGTACTTC. Its translation: CASSQGRTILQGIETQYF.

The V call is TRBV13, the J call TRBJ1-1, with a tentative D call TRBD1 (5 bases). CDR3 length equals 13 residues. Germline V lookup: CDR1 PRHDT, CDR2 FYEKMQ (reference sequence). Trimming stripped 6 bases from V and 6 bases from J, with 14 bases between. For the CDR3, the DNA is TGTGCCAGCAGTACTCAGGGATTTGCTGAAGCTTTCTTT. Protein product: CASSTQGFAEAFF.

In its sample, this clone was seen once. The rearrangement joins TRBV6-5 to TRBJ1-6; 7 nucleotides line up with TRBD1. This CDR3 contains 15 residues. After removal of 6 bases from V and 0 bases from J, the junction contained 2 bases not matched to a gene. Per germline, CDR1 MNHEY and CDR2 SVGAGI. This CDR3 reads CASSQGGSYNSPLHF. In DNA, the CDR3 is TGTGCCAGCAGCCAGGGGGGCTCCTATAATTCACCCCTCCACTTT.